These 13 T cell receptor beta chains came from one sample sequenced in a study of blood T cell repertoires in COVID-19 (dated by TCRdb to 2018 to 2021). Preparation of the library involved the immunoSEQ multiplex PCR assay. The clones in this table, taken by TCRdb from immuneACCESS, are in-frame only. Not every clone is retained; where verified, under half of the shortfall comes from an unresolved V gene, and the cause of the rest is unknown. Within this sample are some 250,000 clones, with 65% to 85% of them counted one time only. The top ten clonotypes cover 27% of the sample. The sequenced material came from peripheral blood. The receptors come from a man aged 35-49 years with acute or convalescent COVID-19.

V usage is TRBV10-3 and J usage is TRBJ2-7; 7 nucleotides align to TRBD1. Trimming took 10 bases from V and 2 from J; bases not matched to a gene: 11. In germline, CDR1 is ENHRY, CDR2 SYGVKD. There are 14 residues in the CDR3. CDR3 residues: CATIPDRAAYEQYF. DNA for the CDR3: TGTGCCACCATACCCGACAGGGCTGCCTACGAGCAGTACTTC.

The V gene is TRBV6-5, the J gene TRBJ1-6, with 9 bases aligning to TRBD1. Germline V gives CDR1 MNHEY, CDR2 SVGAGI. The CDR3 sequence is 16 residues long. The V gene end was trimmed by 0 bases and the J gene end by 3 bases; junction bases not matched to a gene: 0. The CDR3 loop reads CASSYSGQGYNSPLHF. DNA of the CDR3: TGTGCCAGCAGTTACTCGGGACAGGGCTATAATTCACCCCTCCACTTT.

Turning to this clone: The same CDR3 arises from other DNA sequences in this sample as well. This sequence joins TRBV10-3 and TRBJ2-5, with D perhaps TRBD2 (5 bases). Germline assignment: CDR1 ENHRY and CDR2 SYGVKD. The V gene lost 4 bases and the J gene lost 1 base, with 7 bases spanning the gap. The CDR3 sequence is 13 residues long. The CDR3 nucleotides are TGTGCCATCAGTGGGGCGGGCCAAGAGACCCAGTACTTC. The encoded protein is CAISGAGQETQYF.

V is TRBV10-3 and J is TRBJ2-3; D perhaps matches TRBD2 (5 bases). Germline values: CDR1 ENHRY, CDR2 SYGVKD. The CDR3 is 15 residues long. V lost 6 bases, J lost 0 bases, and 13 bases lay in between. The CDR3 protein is CAISPGLGSTDTQYF. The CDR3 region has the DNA TGTGCCATCAGCCCTGGACTGGGGAGCACAGATACGCAGTATTTT.

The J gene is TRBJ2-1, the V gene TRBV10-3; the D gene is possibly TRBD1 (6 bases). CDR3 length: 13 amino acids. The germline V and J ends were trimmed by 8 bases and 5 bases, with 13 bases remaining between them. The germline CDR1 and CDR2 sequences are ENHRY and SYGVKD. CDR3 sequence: CAIGDIADNEQFF. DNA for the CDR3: TGTGCCATCGGGGACATAGCAGACAATGAGCAGTTCTTC.

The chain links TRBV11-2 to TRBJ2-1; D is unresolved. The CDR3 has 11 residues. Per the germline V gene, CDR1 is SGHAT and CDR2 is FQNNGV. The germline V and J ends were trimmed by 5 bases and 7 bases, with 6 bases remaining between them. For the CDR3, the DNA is TGTGCCAGCAGCCCCCTGAATGAGCAGTTCTTC. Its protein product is CASSPLNEQFF. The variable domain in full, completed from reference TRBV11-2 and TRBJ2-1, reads EAGVAQSPRYKIIEKRQSVAFWCNPISGHATLYWYQQILGQGPKLLIQFQNNGVVDDSQLPKDRFSAERLKGVDSTLKIQPAKLEDSAVYLCASSPLNEQFFGPGTRLTVL.

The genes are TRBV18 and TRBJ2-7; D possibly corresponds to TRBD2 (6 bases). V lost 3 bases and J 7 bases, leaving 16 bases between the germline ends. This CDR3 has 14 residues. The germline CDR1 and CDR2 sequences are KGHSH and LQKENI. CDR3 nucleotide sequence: TGTGCCAGCTCACCTTTGAAGGACTACAAGGAGCAGTACTTC. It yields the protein CASSPLKDYKEQYF. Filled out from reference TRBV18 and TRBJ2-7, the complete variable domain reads NAGVMQNPRHLVRRRGQEARLRCSPMKGHSHVYWYRQLPEEGLKFMVYLQKENIIDESGMPKERFSAEFPKEGPSILRIQQVVRGDSAAYFCASSPLKDYKEQYFGPGTRLTVT.

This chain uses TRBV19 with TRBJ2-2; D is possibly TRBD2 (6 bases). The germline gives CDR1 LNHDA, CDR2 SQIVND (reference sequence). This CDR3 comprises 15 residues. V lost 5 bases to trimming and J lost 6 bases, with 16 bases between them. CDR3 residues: CASSATVAVSGELFF. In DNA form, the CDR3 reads TGTGCCAGTAGTGCGACAGTAGCGGTCTCCGGGGAGCTGTTTTTT.

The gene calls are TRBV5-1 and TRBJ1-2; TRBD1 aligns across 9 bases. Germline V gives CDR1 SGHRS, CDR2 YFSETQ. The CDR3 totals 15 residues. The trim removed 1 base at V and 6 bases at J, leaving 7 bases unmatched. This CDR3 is CASSLWGQGVDGYTF. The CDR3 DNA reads TGCGCCAGCAGCTTGTGGGGACAGGGAGTAGATGGCTACACCTTC.

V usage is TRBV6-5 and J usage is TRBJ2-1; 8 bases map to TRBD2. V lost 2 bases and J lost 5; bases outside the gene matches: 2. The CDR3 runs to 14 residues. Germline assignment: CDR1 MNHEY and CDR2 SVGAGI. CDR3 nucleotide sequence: TGTGCCAGCAGTTACGTAGCGGGGAACAATGAGCAGTTCTTC. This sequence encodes CASSYVAGNNEQFF.

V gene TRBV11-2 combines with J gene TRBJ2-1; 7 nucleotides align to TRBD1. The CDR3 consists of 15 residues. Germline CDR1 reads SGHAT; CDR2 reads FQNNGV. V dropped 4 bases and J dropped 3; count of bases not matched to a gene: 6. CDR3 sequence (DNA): TGTGCCAGCAGCTCCCGGGACAGTATCTACAATGAGCAGTTCTTC. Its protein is CASSSRDSIYNEQFF.

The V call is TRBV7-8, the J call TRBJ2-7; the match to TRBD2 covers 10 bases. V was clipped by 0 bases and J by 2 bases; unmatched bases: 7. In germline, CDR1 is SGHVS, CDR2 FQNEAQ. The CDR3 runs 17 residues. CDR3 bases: TGTGCCAGCAGCTTAGCGTCAGGTCTAGCGGGAGCCTACGAGCAGTACTTC. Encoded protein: CASSLASGLAGAYEQYF.

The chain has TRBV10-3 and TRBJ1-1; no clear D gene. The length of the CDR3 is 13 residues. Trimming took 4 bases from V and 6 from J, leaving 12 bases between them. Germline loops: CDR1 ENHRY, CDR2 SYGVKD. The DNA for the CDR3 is TGTGCCATCAGTGGAGGGATTCTCGCTGAAGCTTTCTTT. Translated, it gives CAISGGILAEAFF.